This T cell receptor beta chain derives from a study of memory CD4+ T cells and cytomegalovirus serostatus. Authors' data handling: After removing out-of-frame reads, approximately 2 million distinct TCRbeta sequences remained. Sequenced by immunoSEQ multiplex PCR; TCRdb stores in-frame clones only, minus some. That table furnishes V, J and clone size, whereas the DNA furnished D and trimming. The sample holds about 57,000 clones; roughly 80% are singletons and the top ten take 0.82%. This clone was recorded a few times. Germline V gene lookup returns CDR1 MNHNY and CDR2 SVGAGI (reference sequence). The CDR3 has 14 amino acids. The V and J ends lost 4 bases and 5 bases respectively, with 12 bases between them. The sort gate was single viable CD3+CD4+CD8-CD45RO+ cells for memory CD4+ T cells.

V is TRBV6-6 and J is TRBJ2-1; D remains ambiguous. The source material was memory CD4+ T cells from blood. This TCR was sampled from an adult in good health and CMV-seronegative. As DNA, the CDR3 is TGTGCCAGCAGTTCCCGTGTGCTAAACAATGAGCAGTTCTTC. Residues: CASSSRVLNNEQFF.